Below are 3 T cell receptor beta chains sequenced from a single sample in a study of shared clonotypes between healthy human individuals (dated by TCRdb to 2020 to 2021). Libraries were made using the immunoSEQ multiplex PCR assay. TCRdb obtained this table from immuneACCESS and retained in-frame rearrangements with V and J assigned. These tables miss some clones; where compared with another copy, unresolved V genes account for less than half of the shortfall, and the remainder is unexplained. This sample is represented by some 2,100,000 clones; about 92% of them were singletons. More than 1.5% of the sample is held by the ten biggest clonotypes. CD8 naive samples were CD45RO-negative cells positively selected for CCR7, giving a CD45RA+CCR7+ population that excluded TemRA cells. The sequenced material came from naive CD8+ T cells from PBMCs. What the cell subset or site label conveys for this sample: CD45RA+CCR7+. The receptors derive from a man aged 18-30 years in good health. Some clones in this sample may be carry-over from other donors' samples.

The CDR3 spells CASSSGRGVQYF. The CDR3, as DNA: TGTGCCAGCAGCTCCGGACGGGGTGTGCAGTACTTC. The rearrangement uses TRBV11-1 and TRBJ2-7; possibly TRBD2 for D (5 bases). CDR3 size: 12 residues. The V end was cut by 4 bases, the J end by 9 bases, with 13 bases between. The V gene's germline CDR1 is SGHAT and CDR2 FQDESV (reference sequence).

CDR3 protein: CASSPGLYEQYF. The CDR3 bases are TGCGCCAGCAGCCCCGGGCTCTACGAGCAGTACTTC. The genes are TRBV5-1 and TRBJ2-7; D unresolved. The V and J ends lost 4 bases and 3 bases respectively, with 8 bases between them. The CDR3 extends over 12 amino acids. Per the germline V gene, CDR1 is SGHRS and CDR2 is YFSETQ.

The rearrangement uses TRBV21-1 and TRBJ2-5; TRBD2 was called by the table and not checked on the DNA. TRBV21-1 is described as a pseudogene. The CDR3 consists of 14 residues. The CDR3 is CASSKARGSETQYF. CDR3 DNA sequence: TGTGCCAGCAGCAAAGCGCGGGGTTCAGAGACCCAGTACTTC.